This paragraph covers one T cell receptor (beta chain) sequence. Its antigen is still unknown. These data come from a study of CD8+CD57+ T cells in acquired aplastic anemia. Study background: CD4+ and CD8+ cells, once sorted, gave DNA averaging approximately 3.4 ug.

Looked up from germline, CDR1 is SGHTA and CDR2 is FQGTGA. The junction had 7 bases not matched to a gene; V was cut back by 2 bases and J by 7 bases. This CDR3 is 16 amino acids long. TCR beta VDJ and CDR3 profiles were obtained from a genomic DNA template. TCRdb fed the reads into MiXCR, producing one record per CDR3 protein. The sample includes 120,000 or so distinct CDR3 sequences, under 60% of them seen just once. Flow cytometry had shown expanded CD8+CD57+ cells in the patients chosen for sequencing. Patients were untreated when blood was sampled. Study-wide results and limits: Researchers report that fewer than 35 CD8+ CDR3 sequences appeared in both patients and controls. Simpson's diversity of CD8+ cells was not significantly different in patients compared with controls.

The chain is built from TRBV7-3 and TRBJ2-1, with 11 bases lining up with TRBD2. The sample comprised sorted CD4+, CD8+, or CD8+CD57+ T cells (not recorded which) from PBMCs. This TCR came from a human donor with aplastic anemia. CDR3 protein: CASSLLAGGTANEQFF. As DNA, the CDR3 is TGTGCCAGCAGCTTACTAGCGGGAGGAACGGCAAATGAGCAGTTCTTC.